This TCR beta chain was recovered during a study of memory CD8 T cells in hepatitis C reinfection. This clone was detected only a few times. The CDR3 runs to 15 residues. In germline, CDR1 is MNHNS, CDR2 SASEGT. V lost 3 bases to trimming and J lost 0 bases; unmatched junction nucleotides: 1. The data were produced by immunoSEQ multiplex PCR, yet TCRdb's version contains in-frame clones alone and is incomplete. This table holds approximately 46,000 clones, 89% found once. Time point in this sample: late/post reinfection, 12 to 24 weeks after detection. The sorted cells went straight to TCR sequencing with no prior in vitro expansion. Control naive CD8 T cells came from two donors at all three reinfection time points.

This sequence originates from a man between 18 and 35 years old with hepatitis C virus infection. Material: naive CD8+ T cells sorted from blood. J is TRBJ1-4 and V is TRBV6-1; 7 bases line up with TRBD1. The chain's CDR3 is CASSEDRSTNEKLFF. CDR3 in DNA: TGTGCCAGCAGTGAGGACAGGTCAACTAATGAAAAACTGTTTTTT.